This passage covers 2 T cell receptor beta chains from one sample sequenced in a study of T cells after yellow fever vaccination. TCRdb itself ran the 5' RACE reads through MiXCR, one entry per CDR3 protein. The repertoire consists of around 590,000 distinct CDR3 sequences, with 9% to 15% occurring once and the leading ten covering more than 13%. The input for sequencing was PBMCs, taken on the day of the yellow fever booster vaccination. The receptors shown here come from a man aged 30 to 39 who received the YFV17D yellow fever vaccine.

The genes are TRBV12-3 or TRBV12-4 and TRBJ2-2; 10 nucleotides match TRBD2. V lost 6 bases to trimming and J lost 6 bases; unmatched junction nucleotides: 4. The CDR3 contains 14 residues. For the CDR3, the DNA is TGTGCCAGCAGCCCTAGCGGGAGTGCCGGGGAGCTGTTTTTT. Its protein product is CASSPSGSAGELFF.

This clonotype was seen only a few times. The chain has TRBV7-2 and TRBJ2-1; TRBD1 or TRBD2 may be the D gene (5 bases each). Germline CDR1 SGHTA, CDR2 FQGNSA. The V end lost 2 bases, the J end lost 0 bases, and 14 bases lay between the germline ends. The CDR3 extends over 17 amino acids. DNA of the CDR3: TGTGCCAGCAGCTTAAGGGGCGGGCCAATCTCCTACAATGAGCAGTTCTTC. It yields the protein CASSLRGGPISYNEQFF.